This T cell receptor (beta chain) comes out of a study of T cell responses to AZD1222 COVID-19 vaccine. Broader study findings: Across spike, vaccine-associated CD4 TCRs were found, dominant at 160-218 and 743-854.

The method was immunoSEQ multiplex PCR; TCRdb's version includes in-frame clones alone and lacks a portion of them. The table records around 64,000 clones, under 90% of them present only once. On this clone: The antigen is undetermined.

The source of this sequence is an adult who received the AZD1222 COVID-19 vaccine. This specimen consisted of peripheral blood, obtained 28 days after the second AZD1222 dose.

CDR3 amino acids: CATSDWRTPRAPYEQYF. The CDR3 DNA is TGTGCCACCAGTGATTGGCGGACTCCCAGGGCCCCCTACGAGCAGTACTTC. This rearrangement joins TRBV24-1 to TRBJ2-7; the D call may be TRBD1 or TRBD2 (5 bases each). V gave up 2 bases and J gave up 2 bases, with 18 bases separating them. Germline CDR1 is KGHDR and CDR2 is SFDVKD. The CDR3 totals 17 residues.